Reported below is one T cell receptor beta chain. The method was immunoSEQ multiplex PCR; TCRdb's version includes in-frame clones alone and lacks a portion of them. The sample gives 150,000 to 200,000 clones, 85% to 95% of which show up once; around 0.96% is in the top ten. The data were taken from a study of T cell responses to AZD1222 COVID-19 vaccine. The CDR3 consists of 12 residues. Germline trimming cut 10 bases from V and 13 bases from J; bases unmatched to any gene: 8. Germline assignment: CDR1 MNHEY and CDR2 SVGAGI. This TCR came from an adult in good health. Material: peripheral blood, obtained on day 0 of AZD1222 vaccination. V usage is TRBV6-5 and J usage is TRBJ1-4; 11 bases are a match to TRBD1. CDR3 coding DNA: TGTGCCATCGGACAGGGGGCTTGGGGACTGTTTTTT. Encoded protein: CAIGQGAWGLFF.